This T cell receptor beta chain was identified in a study of vaccination effects on CD4 cells after COVID-19. Study conclusions and caveats: Relatively few convalescent patients took part in the study, which had no early post-infection timepoints.

After more than 8 days in culture, the CD4+ T cells were isolated. The infection with SARS-CoV-2 (confirmed by PCR) occurred in this person between March and December 2020. Notes on this clone: Its target is unknown.

Sequenced by immunoSEQ multiplex PCR; TCRdb stores in-frame clones only, minus some. The sample comprises about 45,000 clones, roughly 74% of which are singletons, and roughly 8.7% rests with the top ten. The sequence was collected from a human donor who had a prior SARS-CoV-2 infection. The sequencing here drew on CD4+ T cells from PBMCs cultured without peptide, taken before COVID-19 vaccination.

This chain's CDR3 is CASSLFRGADTGELFF. The CDR3, as DNA: TGTGCCAGCAGCTTGTTTCGGGGGGCCGACACCGGGGAGCTGTTTTTT. The chain combines TRBV5-6 with TRBJ2-2; possible D gene TRBD2, 7 bases. The CDR3 consists of 16 residues. V lost 1 base and J 3 bases, leaving 13 bases between the germline ends. The germline V gene has CDR1 SGHDT and CDR2 YYEEEE.